The text below deals with one TCR beta chain. The data were produced by immunoSEQ multiplex PCR, yet TCRdb's version contains in-frame clones alone and is incomplete. This table holds roughly 220,000 clones, around 81% found once. This CDR3 has 14 amino acids. Trimming cost V 5 bases and J 2 bases, with 12 bases left between them. The germline gives CDR1 SGHAT, CDR2 FQNNGV. The sample comes from a study of blood T cell repertoires in COVID-19. The specimen sequenced was peripheral blood. The V call is TRBV11-2, the J call TRBJ2-5; tentative D call: TRBD1 (5 bases). This TCR came from a woman in her 70s with acute or convalescent COVID-19. CDR3 amino acids: CASSPKGLQETQYF. CDR3 nucleotide sequence: TGTGCCAGCAGCCCCAAGGGGCTACAAGAGACCCAGTACTTC.